This record looks at one TCR beta chain sequence and its context. Its specificity is unknown. Clones were read by immunoSEQ multiplex PCR, and TCRdb kept only the in-frame ones, dropping some. Seen here are roughly 250,000 clones, approximately 87% observed once, and the top ten hold around 2.6%. This CDR3 is built from 11 residues. Trimming removed 5 bases from V and 6 bases from J; junction bases left unmatched: 1. The germline V gene has CDR1 MNHEY and CDR2 SVGAGI. The data originate from a study of cytomegalovirus exposure and HLA in healthy donors. Points from the study as a whole: The dataset shows that most TCR sequences were rare, while some public TCRs occurred in many donors. CMV antigen specificity was confirmed in vitro for three CMV-associated chains.

The sequence derives from a man aged 18 to 35 in good health and CMV-seronegative. The rearrangement joins TRBV6-5 to TRBJ2-7, with 7 positions matching TRBD1. The specimen sequenced was PBMCs. The DNA of the CDR3 is TGTGCCAGCAGTACAGGGGTCGAGCAGTACTTC. Translating gives CASSTGVEQYF.